This TCR beta chain was obtained from a study of blood T cells in healthy people across ages. This CDR3 is built from 14 residues. Between the trimmed V and J ends, which lost 11 bases and 1 base, there was a span of 18 bases. Per the germline V gene, CDR1 is MNHEY and CDR2 is SVGAGI. Through a sample-barcoded 5' primer and a J-beta primer mix, a second PCR was run for roughly 6 to 11 cycles. MiXCR was run by TCRdb on the 5' RACE reads, yielding one entry per CDR3 protein. The sample contains about a million distinct CDR3 sequences, 51% of which appear only once. This clonotype was counted only a few times.

The V call is TRBV6-5, the J call TRBJ2-7; tentative D call: TRBD2 (6 bases). Sequencing was carried out using blood. The receptor comes from a woman aged 55 to 70 in good health. In DNA form, the CDR3 reads TGTGCCGTCTCCGGAGGGGAGTTTTCCTACGAGCAGTACTTC. It is translated as CAVSGGEFSYEQYF.